A single sample is the source of the 15 T cell receptor beta chains below, sequenced in a study of blood T cell repertoires in COVID-19. The assay was immunoSEQ multiplex PCR, and TCRdb's table has in-frame clones only and misses some. The data contain roughly 130,000 clones, roughly nine tenths of them singletons. The sequencing sample was made of peripheral blood. Source of these receptors: a man aged 45-65 years with active COVID-19.

This clone has only one observation. The chain joins TRBV23-1 to TRBJ1-1, with D possibly matching TRBD1 (5 bases). TRBV23-1 is filed as an ORF, its function uncertain. CDR3 length: 14 residues. The V end was cut by 2 bases, the J end by 1 base, with 8 bases between. The CDR3 reads CASSQGGGNTEAFF. In DNA form, the CDR3 reads TGCGCCAGCAGTCAAGGGGGGGGGAACACTGAAGCTTTCTTT.

The rearrangement joins TRBV7-9 to TRBJ2-1; a weak D match, TRBD2 (6 bases). The CDR3 length is 16 residues. Deletions cut 3 bases from V and 0 bases from J, with 12 bases between. In germline, CDR1 is SEHNR, CDR2 FQNEAQ (reference sequence). This CDR3 reads CASSLFRGSSYNEQFF. CDR3 nucleotides: TGTGCCAGCAGCTTGTTCCGGGGGAGCTCCTACAATGAGCAGTTCTTC.

The genes are TRBV10-3 and TRBJ2-7, with 8 bases fitting TRBD2. CDR3 size: 17 residues. CDR1 and CDR2 (germline): ENHRY, SYGVKD. The CDR3 here is CAISEGNPGTRSLSRHV. CDR3 in DNA: TGTGCCATCAGTGAGGGGAATCCGGGGACTAGATCCCTCTCAAGGCACGTC.

V is TRBV7-9 and J is TRBJ2-3; 10 bases are shared with TRBD2. Trimming removed 5 bases from V and 4 bases from J; junction bases left unmatched: 6. Germline loops: CDR1 SEHNR, CDR2 FQNEAQ (reference sequence). This CDR3 contains 15 residues. The CDR3 sequence: CASSAVGLASDTQYF. The CDR3 DNA reads TGTGCCAGCAGCGCGGTGGGACTAGCGTCAGATACGCAGTATTTT. The entire variable domain, with the rest obtained from reference TRBV7-9 and TRBJ2-3, is as follows: DTGVSQNPRHKITKRGQNVTFRCDPISEHNRLYWYRQTLGQGPEFLTYFQNEAQLEKSRLLSDRFSAERPKGSFSTLEIQRTEQGDSAMYLCASSAVGLASDTQYFGPGTRLTVL.

The chain couples TRBV19 to TRBJ1-2; 7 positions agree with TRBD1. Per the germline V gene, CDR1 is LNHDA and CDR2 is SQIVND (reference sequence). CDR3 length: 13 residues. V gave up 10 bases and J gave up 0 bases; unmatched junction bases: 5. The CDR3 loop is CATHRGTNYGYTF. The CDR3 bases are TGTGCCACCCACAGGGGTACTAACTATGGCTACACCTTC.

The chain employs TRBV3-1 (or the pseudogene TRBV3-2) and TRBJ2-7, with D possibly being TRBD2 (5 bases). The CDR3 consists of 15 residues. V lost 1 base to trimming and J lost 0 bases, with 10 bases between them. CDR1 and CDR2 (germline): LGHDT, YNNKEL (reference sequence). The CDR3 region is CASSQGGGGSYEQYF. The CDR3 DNA reads TGTGCCAGCAGCCAAGGCGGCGGAGGCTCCTACGAGCAGTACTTC.

The rearrangement uses TRBV2 and TRBJ1-2; tentatively, D is TRBD1 (5 bases). This CDR3 is built from 14 residues. From germline, CDR1 is SNHLY and CDR2 FYNNEI. V gave up 0 bases and J gave up 4 bases, with 9 bases separating them. CDR3 sequence (DNA): TGTGCCAGCAGTGAAGCATTGGGGGGCTATGGCTACACCTTC. This gives the protein CASSEALGGYGYTF.

The rearrangement joins TRBV6-2 or TRBV6-3 to TRBJ2-7, with TRBD2 matching 8 bases. Unmatched junction bases numbered 14, after V lost 5 bases and J lost 2 bases. CDR3 length: 17 residues. The germline CDR1 and CDR2 sequences are MNHEY and SVGEGT. The CDR3 DNA reads TGTGCCAGCAGTCCCGGGGGGGCTCGGCGGGAGCCCTACGAGCAGTACGTC. Protein product: CASSPGGARREPYEQYV.

The chain uses TRBV21-1 and TRBJ1-5; TRBD1 is taken as the D call from the table, unchecked against the DNA. TRBV21-1 is noted as a pseudogene. The CDR3 extends over 22 amino acids. The CDR3 sequence: CASSKKGRDSSSTPYSNQPQHF. In DNA, the CDR3 is TGTGCCAGCAGCAAAAAGGGACGGGACAGTTCTTCCACACCTTATAGCAATCAGCCCCAGCATTTT.

V gene TRBV30 combines with J gene TRBJ2-2; tentatively, D is TRBD1 (5 bases). Germline V lookup: CDR1 GTSNPN, CDR2 SVGIG (reference sequence). The CDR3 consists of 15 residues. Trimming removed 3 bases at V and 4 bases at J, with 15 bases between. Here the CDR3 reads CAWRGRVKTTGELFF. CDR3 sequence (DNA): TGTGCCTGGAGGGGCAGGGTTAAAACCACCGGGGAGCTGTTTTTT.

V is TRBV9 and J is TRBJ1-2; the match to TRBD1 covers 7 bases. Germline loops: CDR1 SGDLS, CDR2 YYNGEE. CDR3 length: 15 amino acids. V dropped 0 bases and J dropped 2; count of bases not matched to a gene: 4. This chain's CDR3 is CASSVGTGRNYGYTF. CDR3 nucleotide sequence: TGTGCCAGCAGCGTAGGGACAGGTAGAAACTATGGCTACACCTTC.

The chain links TRBV11-2 to TRBJ2-1; 8 nucleotides agree with TRBD2. The CDR3 covers 17 residues. Germline values: CDR1 SGHAT, CDR2 FQNNGV. V was clipped by 7 bases and J by 0 bases; unmatched bases: 11. CDR3 coding DNA: TGTGCCAGCAACCACCTCTTAGCGGGGCACTCCTACAATGAGCAGTTCTTC. This gives the protein CASNHLLAGHSYNEQFF.

The chain is built from TRBV12-3 or TRBV12-4 and TRBJ2-5, with D tentatively TRBD2 (5 bases). V lost 8 bases, J lost 4 bases, and 8 bases lay in between. The CDR3 is 11 residues long. The CDR3 DNA sequence: TGTGCCAGCGGGAGCCGAGAGACCCAGTACTTC. It specifies CASGSRETQYF.

The gene calls are TRBV4-1 and TRBJ2-1; 7 nucleotides align to TRBD1. Trimming cost V 1 base and J 14 bases; bases outside gene matches: 8. From germline, CDR1 is MGHRA and CDR2 YSYEKL. This CDR3 contains 13 residues. CDR3 amino acids: CASSQGRQGSKFF. The DNA for the CDR3 is TGCGCCAGCAGCCAAGGGAGACAGGGTAGCAAGTTCTTC.

The genes are TRBV18 and TRBJ2-1; D may be TRBD2 (5 bases). The germline V gene encodes CDR1 KGHSH and CDR2 LQKENI. The CDR3 is 15 amino acids. V was pared by 6 bases and J by 2 bases, with 14 bases between. This chain's CDR3 is CASSFHGGPYNEQFF. CDR3 nucleotides: TGTGCCAGCTCGTTCCACGGAGGCCCCTACAATGAGCAGTTCTTC.